One and the same sample provided the 17 T cell receptor beta chains below, sequenced in a study of control samples from healthy donors and cancer patients. Clones were read by immunoSEQ multiplex PCR, and TCRdb kept only the in-frame ones, dropping some. Here the sample spans 150,000 or so clones, approximately 94% being singletons. Material for sequencing was blood. These receptors were taken from a man aged 35 to 55 in good health.

This chain uses TRBV24-1 with TRBJ2-7; D uncertain. The CDR3 contains 14 residues. The germline CDR1 and CDR2 sequences are KGHDR and SFDVKD. The ends were cut back, 4 bases at V and 6 bases at J, with 15 bases in the middle. In nucleotides, the CDR3 is TGTGCCACCAGTGACCAACGGTGGCCCGGCGAGCAGTACTTC. It encodes CATSDQRWPGEQYF.

The chain carries TRBV6-6 and TRBJ1-1, with TRBD1 as a possible D gene (6 bases). Germline V gene data show CDR1 as MNHNY and CDR2 as SVGAGI (reference sequence). V lost 6 bases, J lost 1 base, and 12 bases lay in between. CDR3 length: 14 amino acids. CDR3 in amino acids: CASSYGGANTEAFF. Written as DNA, the CDR3 is TGTGCCAGCAGCTACGGGGGCGCGAACACTGAAGCTTTCTTT.

This clone has a single count. V is TRBV5-1 and J is TRBJ2-7; a possible D gene is TRBD2 (5 bases). This CDR3 region has 13 residues. Trimming removed 1 base at V and 2 bases at J, with 7 bases between. Germline CDR1 is SGHRS and CDR2 is YFSETQ. The CDR3 nucleotides are TGCGCCAGCAGCTTGTCCGGGGCCTACGAGCAGTACTTC. Amino acids: CASSLSGAYEQYF.

The V and J genes are TRBV27 and TRBJ1-1, with D unresolved. Trimming left V 6 bases short and J 0 bases short, with 17 bases between. This CDR3 is 16 amino acids long. Germline CDR1 reads MNHEY; CDR2 reads SMNVEV (reference sequence). This chain's CDR3 is CASSQSPGLMNTEAFF. The CDR3 bases are TGTGCCAGCAGCCAATCCCCCGGCCTCATGAACACTGAAGCTTTCTTT.

The gene calls are TRBV28 and TRBJ1-2; TRBD1 might be the D (6 bases). The V and J ends lost 2 bases and 7 bases respectively, with 17 bases between them. CDR3 length: 15 amino acids. Germline V gives CDR1 MDHEN, CDR2 SYDVKM. CDR3: CASSLRDKTTLGYTF. The CDR3 coding sequence is TGTGCCAGCAGTTTACGGGACAAAACCACCCTTGGCTACACCTTC.

The chain uses TRBV21-1 and TRBJ2-7; the table gives TRBD2 as D, unverified against the DNA. TRBV21-1 is a pseudogene. CDR3 size: 16 residues. This CDR3 is CASSTGKGGTPYEQYF. CDR3 nucleotides: TGTGCCAGCAGCACAGGCAAAGGAGGGACCCCCTACGAGCAGTACTTC.

The sample holds one count of this clone. This chain joins TRBV5-1 and TRBJ2-4; D is ambiguous. Trimming pared 6 bases from V and 7 bases from J, leaving 11 bases between. CDR3 size: 12 residues. Germline CDR1 SGHRS, CDR2 YFSETQ. The CDR3 coding sequence is TGCGCCAGCAACGGGCCCTCCAACATTCAGTACTTC. Its translation is CASNGPSNIQYF.

V and J are TRBV12-3 or TRBV12-4 and TRBJ2-7; a weak D match, TRBD1 (5 bases). The germline V and J ends were trimmed by 3 bases and 2 bases, with 8 bases remaining between them. This CDR3 has 13 amino acids. In DNA form, the CDR3 reads TGTGCCAGCAGTTTTCGCAGGGCCTACGAGCAGTACTTC. Protein sequence: CASSFRRAYEQYF.

J is TRBJ1-1 and V is TRBV7-3; 7 bases fit TRBD1. J was trimmed by 6 bases and V by 6 bases; bases with no gene match: 7. This CDR3 comprises 13 residues. Germline V gene data show CDR1 as SGHTA and CDR2 as FQGTGA. The CDR3 region has the DNA TGTGCCAGCAGACCTGACAGGGAGTCTGAAGCTTTCTTT. Translation gives CASRPDRESEAFF.

J is TRBJ2-5 and V is TRBV3-1 (or the pseudogene TRBV3-2), with 15 bases lining up with TRBD2. There are 18 residues in the CDR3. V lost 1 base, J lost 4 bases, and 7 bases stayed unmatched. CDR1 and CDR2 from the germline V gene are LGHDT and YNNKEL (reference sequence). CDR3 nucleotides: TGTGCCAGCAGCCAAGGGACTAGCGGGGGGGCTTTGGGAGAGACCCAGTACTTC. Translating gives CASSQGTSGGALGETQYF.

The rearrangement links TRBV28 to TRBJ1-3; D remains unclear. Germline V gives CDR1 MDHEN, CDR2 SYDVKM. V lost 7 bases to trimming and J lost 5 bases, with 15 bases between them. The CDR3 covers 14 residues. The CDR3 reads CASTEDSARNTIYF. The CDR3 DNA sequence: TGTGCCAGCACCGAGGACTCAGCTCGAAACACCATATATTTT.

The chain recombines TRBV28 with TRBJ2-3; TRBD2 matches at 10 bases. Germline CDR1 and CDR2: MDHEN and SYDVKM. The V segment lost 3 bases and the J segment 0 bases; nucleotides outside the gene matches: 9. The length of the CDR3 is 18 residues. The CDR3 DNA reads TGTGCCAGCAGTTTGGGCAGCGGGGGGGATACTAGCACAGATACGCAGTATTTT. This codes for CASSLGSGGDTSTDTQYF.

This sequence joins TRBV7-9 and TRBJ1-2, with D uncertain. Between the trimmed V and J ends, which lost 7 bases and 8 bases, there was a span of 17 bases. The CDR3 consists of 13 residues. The germline gives CDR1 SEHNR, CDR2 FQNEAQ (reference sequence). DNA for the CDR3: TGTGCCAGCACCAACATCGGTAAAGGGGGCTACACCTTC. It specifies CASTNIGKGGYTF.

The chain uses TRBV19 and TRBJ1-1, with a tentative D call TRBD1 (5 bases). With 5 bases removed from V and 3 bases from J, the gap between germline ends came to 10 bases. This CDR3 is built from 13 residues. CDR1 is LNHDA and CDR2 is SQIVND in the germline V gene (reference sequence). CDR3 coding DNA: TGTGCCAGTAGTTTCGCAGGGCACACTGAAGCTTTCTTT. Translation: CASSFAGHTEAFF.

In nucleotides, the CDR3 is TGTGCCAGCAGTATGACAGGGGACGAATCACCCCTCCACTTT. Residues: CASSMTGDESPLHF. J is TRBJ1-6 and V is TRBV28; 8 positions match TRBD1. Germline trimming cut 5 bases from V and 10 bases from J; bases unmatched to any gene: 7. The V gene's germline CDR1 is MDHEN and CDR2 SYDVKM. This CDR3 contains 14 residues.

The rearrangement links TRBV7-9 to TRBJ1-1; D not certain. Germline V CDR1 and CDR2: SEHNR, FQNEAQ (reference sequence). CDR3 size: 13 residues. With 5 bases removed from V and 0 bases from J, the gap between germline ends came to 7 bases. This chain's CDR3 is CASSMTMNTEAFF. CDR3 coding DNA: TGTGCCAGCAGCATGACTATGAACACTGAAGCTTTCTTT. The full variable domain, with the rest looked up from reference TRBV7-9 and TRBJ1-1, is DTGVSQNPRHKITKRGQNVTFRCDPISEHNRLYWYRQTLGQGPEFLTYFQNEAQLEKSRLLSDRFSAERPKGSFSTLEIQRTEQGDSAMYLCASSMTMNTEAFFGQGTRLTVV.

To note about this clone: Germline and junction disagree at one end, which may indicate a read error. This chain links TRBV18 with TRBJ1-1; 8 bases are a match to TRBD1. Germline loops: CDR1 KGHSH, CDR2 LQKENI. The CDR3 spans 15 residues. The CDR3 is CASSPLGQVNTETFF. The CDR3 DNA reads TGTGCCAGCTCACCATTGGGACAGGTGAACACTGAAACTTTCTTT. The complete variable domain, with remaining parts taken from reference TRBV18 and TRBJ1-1, reads NAGVMQNPRHLVRRRGQEARLRCSPMKGHSHVYWYRQLPEEGLKFMVYLQKENIIDESGMPKERFSAEFPKEGPSILRIQQVVRGDSAAYFCASSPLGQVNTETFFGQGTRLTVV.